These 21 T cell receptor beta chains originate from one sample sequenced in a study of spatial heterogeneity in lung cancer. Regarding time point: blood at routine non-recurrence follow-up after resection. TCRdb re-called the 5' RACE reads through MiXCR, storing one row per CDR3 protein. The sample lists 9,500 to 12,000 distinct CDR3 sequences, 20% to 25% occurring once. The input for sequencing was PBMCs, taken at follow-up. The receptor set was obtained from a male donor with early-stage non-small cell lung cancer.

CDR3 nucleotides: TGTGCCAGCAGCTCCGGGACTAGCCGAGAGACCCAGTACTTC. Protein product: CASSSGTSRETQYF. V gene TRBV6-5 combines with J gene TRBJ2-5, with 9 nucleotides matching TRBD2. Germline CDR1 reads MNHEY; CDR2 reads SVGAGI. This CDR3 contains 14 residues. V shed 6 bases, J shed 4 bases, and the junction held 6 bases outside the gene matches.

This clonotype was seen ten or more times. J is TRBJ1-1 and V is TRBV3-1, with a weak D call TRBD1 (5 bases). The germline V gene encodes CDR1 LGHDT and CDR2 YNNKEL (reference sequence). The CDR3 loop spans 14 amino acids. The V end was cut by 4 bases, the J end by 4 bases, with 13 bases between. Written as DNA, the CDR3 is TGTGCCAGCAGCCCCCGGGACCTAGCCACTGAAGCTTTCTTT. Its translation: CASSPRDLATEAFF.

At least ten counts were recorded for this clonotype. The gene calls are TRBV6-2 or TRBV6-3 and TRBJ1-2; 7 nucleotides agree with TRBD1. Germline V gene sequence: CDR1 MNHEY, CDR2 SVGEGT. Unmatched junction bases numbered 7, after V lost 6 bases and J lost 0 bases. This CDR3 is built from 15 residues. The CDR3 is CASSTPDRPNYGYTF. The DNA for the CDR3 is TGTGCCAGCAGCACGCCGGACAGGCCTAACTATGGCTACACCTTC.

This clonotype was counted many times. The V gene is TRBV28, the J gene TRBJ1-4; D call uncertain. Germline V lookup: CDR1 MDHEN, CDR2 SYDVKM. The V end lost 7 bases, the J end lost 9 bases, and 15 bases lay between the germline ends. There are 13 residues in the CDR3. CDR3 sequence: CASTSADPKKLFF. Here the CDR3 DNA reads TGTGCCAGCACTTCGGCTGACCCGAAAAAACTGTTTTTT.

CDR3 protein: CSARGAGVEQYF. The CDR3 DNA reads TGCAGTGCTAGAGGGGCAGGGGTCGAGCAGTACTTC. The rearrangement joins TRBV20-1 to TRBJ2-7; TRBD1 might be the D (6 bases). Germline CDR1 and CDR2: DFQATT and SNEGSKA (reference sequence). V was trimmed by 1 base and J by 6 bases, leaving 10 bases between them. This CDR3 contains 12 residues.

This clonotype has more than one count but fewer than ten. V is TRBV7-2 and J is TRBJ1-3, with D perhaps TRBD1 (5 bases). The germline V gene has CDR1 SGHTA and CDR2 FQGNSA. Trimming pared 5 bases from V and 4 bases from J, leaving 21 bases between. There are 17 residues in the CDR3. The CDR3 region is CASSEGRLWGSGNTIYF. The CDR3 DNA sequence: TGTGCCAGCAGCGAGGGACGCCTGTGGGGTAGCGGAAACACCATATATTTT.

The table lists this clonotype with a few counts. This chain connects TRBV7-9 to TRBJ2-4; tentatively, D is TRBD2 (6 bases). The V end was cut by 5 bases, the J end by 1 base, with 27 bases between. This CDR3 has 20 residues. Germline V gene sequence: CDR1 SEHNR, CDR2 FQNEAQ (reference sequence). CDR3 nucleotide sequence: TGTGCCAGCAGCCAGTTGCCCGATTTAGCAGGTGGAGGGGCCAAAAACATTCAGTACTTC. Amino acid sequence: CASSQLPDLAGGGAKNIQYF.

This clonotype has at least ten counts. The chain joins TRBV24-1 to TRBJ2-2; D gene unclear. This CDR3 contains 13 residues. Trimming pared 7 bases from V and 3 bases from J, leaving 8 bases between. Germline assignment: CDR1 KGHDR and CDR2 SFDVKD. The CDR3 protein is CATSEPYTGELFF. DNA of the CDR3: TGTGCCACCAGCGAGCCGTACACCGGGGAGCTGTTTTTT.

This clonotype has a count of ten or more. The gene calls are TRBV6-2 or TRBV6-3 and TRBJ2-1, with unresolved D. The CDR3 has 15 residues. Germline V gene lookup returns CDR1 MNHEY and CDR2 SVGEGT. Deletions cut 7 bases from V and 5 bases from J, with 18 bases between. The CDR3 reads CASNPLLTAHNEQFF. CDR3 bases: TGTGCCAGCAACCCCTTGTTAACGGCACACAATGAGCAGTTCTTC.

This clonotype was seen at least ten times. The chain has TRBV6-5 and TRBJ2-7, with D perhaps assigned TRBD1 or TRBD2 (5 bases each). The V gene's germline CDR1 is MNHEY and CDR2 SVGAGI. The ends were cut back, 6 bases at V and 7 bases at J, with 22 bases in the middle. The CDR3 runs 15 residues. CDR3 nucleotide sequence: TGTGCCAGCAGCAAATCTGTGGGACGAGTGGCGGAGCAGTACTTC. It specifies CASSKSVGRVAEQYF.

This clonotype has ten or more counts. The chain employs TRBV29-1 and TRBJ1-2; D is uncertain. V lost 3 bases and J 4 bases, leaving 3 bases between the germline ends. Germline V gene sequence: CDR1 SQVTM, CDR2 ANQGSEA. The CDR3 has 10 amino acids. The CDR3 protein is CSVEAYGYTF. CDR3 nucleotide sequence: TGCAGCGTTGAGGCCTATGGCTACACCTTC.

This clonotype was recorded at least ten times. The chain is built from TRBV5-8 and TRBJ2-1, with TRBD2 matching 7 bases. The germline V gene encodes CDR1 SGHTS and CDR2 YDEGEE. This CDR3 is built from 15 residues. The J segment lost 0 bases and the V segment lost 2 bases, leaving 2 bases of the junction unmatched. The CDR3 sequence: CASSFTGGSYNEQFF. In nucleotides, the CDR3 is TGTGCCAGCAGCTTCACGGGAGGCTCCTACAATGAGCAGTTCTTC.

The V and J genes are TRBV2 and TRBJ1-2; D is undetermined. V was shortened by 3 bases and J by 10 bases, with 18 bases between the two germline ends. This CDR3 contains 14 residues. CDR1 and CDR2 from the germline V gene are SNHLY and FYNNEI. The CDR3 is CASSEVEPGGPYTF. CDR3 DNA sequence: TGTGCCAGCAGTGAGGTGGAGCCAGGAGGTCCCTACACCTTC.

The rearrangement links TRBV24-1 to TRBJ1-2; no clear D. Germline V gene lookup returns CDR1 KGHDR and CDR2 SFDVKD. Between the trimmed V and J ends, which lost 4 bases and 0 bases, there was a span of 5 bases. This CDR3 has 13 residues. CDR3 sequence reads: CATSDVSNYGYTF. In DNA form, the CDR3 reads TGTGCCACCAGTGACGTTTCTAACTATGGCTACACCTTC.

This clonotype was seen at least ten times. The rearrangement joins TRBV29-1 to TRBJ1-2; D uncertain. Trimming took off 6 bases at V and 5 bases at J, with 16 bases between the two ends. CDR3 length equals 13 residues. CDR1 and CDR2 from the germline V gene are SQVTM and ANQGSEA. CDR3 DNA: TGCAGCGTGAGGACGGGCCTTACTTATGGCTACACCTTC. Translation gives CSVRTGLTYGYTF.

This clonotype showed up many times. This CDR3 is CASSLMAGNQPQHF. The CDR3 nucleotides are TGTGCCAGCAGTTTAATGGCAGGGAATCAGCCCCAGCATTTT. V usage is TRBV12-3 or TRBV12-4 and J usage is TRBJ1-5, with D perhaps matching TRBD1 (5 bases). This CDR3 is 14 amino acids long. The germline V and J ends were trimmed by 2 bases and 4 bases, with 9 bases remaining between them.

This clonotype ranks as medium-sized. The chain has TRBV20-1 and TRBJ2-3; D is unclear. Germline V gene data show CDR1 as DFQATT and CDR2 as SNEGSKA (reference sequence). This CDR3 comprises 13 residues. Trimming pared 1 base from V and 2 bases from J, leaving 7 bases between. CDR3 nucleotides: TGCAGTGCTAGAGGAGACAACACAGATACGCAGTATTTT. Translated: CSARGDNTDTQYF.

This clonotype showed up many times. The chain has TRBV7-2 and TRBJ2-5; 8 bases align to TRBD1. The CDR3 contains 16 residues. Trimming cost V 0 bases and J 5 bases; bases outside gene matches: 8. Germline loops: CDR1 SGHTA, CDR2 FQGNSA. CDR3 in amino acids: CASSLAAGGGQETQYF. In DNA, the CDR3 is TGTGCCAGCAGCTTAGCGGCAGGGGGCGGGCAGGAGACCCAGTACTTC.

By proportion, this clonotype is medium-sized. The gene calls are TRBV5-4 and TRBJ2-7; D not resolved. The V gene lost 4 bases and the J gene lost 2 bases, with 10 bases spanning the gap. The CDR3 length is 13 residues. Germline V gene lookup returns CDR1 SGHNT and CDR2 YYREEE (reference sequence). The CDR3 here is CASSVVGPYEQYF. For the CDR3, the DNA is TGTGCCAGCAGCGTGGTGGGCCCCTACGAGCAGTACTTC.

This clonotype was seen ten or more times. The chain carries TRBV20-1 and TRBJ1-1, with a possible D match to TRBD1 (6 bases). Between the trimmed V and J ends, which lost 3 bases and 5 bases, there was a span of 13 bases. The CDR3 consists of 13 residues. CDR1 is DFQATT and CDR2 is SNEGSKA in the germline V gene (reference sequence). CDR3 residues: CSASDRRRTEAFF. The CDR3 nucleotides are TGCAGTGCTAGCGACAGGCGGAGGACTGAAGCTTTCTTT.

The genes are TRBV20-1 and TRBJ2-7; the D gene is possibly TRBD2 (5 bases). This CDR3 is 11 amino acids long. Trimming took off 2 bases at V and 6 bases at J, with 8 bases between the two ends. Germline values: CDR1 DFQATT, CDR2 SNEGSKA (reference sequence). In DNA, the CDR3 is TGCAGTGCTAGAAGAGGGCCCGAGCAGTACTTC. Encoded protein: CSARRGPEQYF.